This is a list of T cell receptor beta chains from one sample in a study of blood T cell repertoires in COVID-19. Profiled with immunoSEQ multiplex PCR; TCRdb holds only in-frame clones, not every one. The sample contains roughly 100,000 clones, approximately 84% of which appear only once. Sequencing was performed on peripheral blood. These receptors all come from a human donor in a cohort sampled during active COVID-19. Both conserved end residues are part of each CDR3. D genes are given only for firm matches. Expanded clones get a size class; other rows say once, few or many, or leave the size out.

CDR3aa: CASRLTGSTDTQYF
CDR3nt: TGTGCCAGTCGACTGACAGGGTCCACAGATACGCAGTATTTT
j_gene: TRBJ2-3
v_gene: TRBV2
d_gene: TRBD1
abundance: -

CDR3aa: CASSYSGGHTDTQYF
CDR3nt: TGTGCCAGCAGTTACTCAGGGGGCCACACAGATACGCAGTATTTT
j_gene: TRBJ2-3
v_gene: TRBV6-2/TRBV6-3
d_gene: TRBD1
abundance: -

CDR3aa: CASSLPAGSYNEQFF
CDR3nt: TGCGCCAGCAGCCTTCCGGCGGGCTCCTACAATGAGCAGTTCTTC
j_gene: TRBJ2-1
v_gene: TRBV5-1
d_gene: -
abundance: -

CDR3aa: CASSPLNEQFF
CDR3nt: TGTGCCAGCAGCCCCCTCAATGAGCAGTTCTTC
j_gene: TRBJ2-1
v_gene: TRBV6-2/TRBV6-3
d_gene: -
abundance: -

CDR3aa: CASSLASRATDTQYF
CDR3nt: TGCGCCAGCAGCTTGGCCTCCAGGGCCACAGATACGCAGTATTTT
j_gene: TRBJ2-3
v_gene: TRBV5-1
d_gene: -
abundance: few

CDR3aa: CASRAGAYEQYF
CDR3nt: TGTGCCAGCAGGGCCGGAGCCTACGAGCAGTACTTC
j_gene: TRBJ2-7
v_gene: TRBV12-3/TRBV12-4
d_gene: -
abundance: few

CDR3aa: CASSVGGKSWSKSTDTQYF
CDR3nt: TGTGCCAGCAGCGTCGGAGGCAAAAGCTGGTCCAAGAGCACAGATACGCAGTATTTT
j_gene: TRBJ2-3
v_gene: TRBV2
d_gene: -
abundance: -

CDR3aa: CASSPPERVETQYF
CDR3nt: TGTGCCAGCTCACCACCGGAGAGGGTTGAGACCCAGTACTTC
j_gene: TRBJ2-5
v_gene: TRBV18
d_gene: -
abundance: -

CDR3aa: CASSDQGQAGTPLHF
CDR3nt: TGCGCCAGCAGCGACCAGGGACAGGCCGGGACACCCCTCCACTTT
j_gene: TRBJ1-6
v_gene: TRBV5-1
d_gene: TRBD1
abundance: -

CDR3aa: CASSKQAYSNQPQHF
CDR3nt: TGTGCCAGCAGTAAACAGGCATATAGCAATCAGCCCCAGCATTTT
j_gene: TRBJ1-5
v_gene: TRBV6-2/TRBV6-3
d_gene: -
abundance: -

CDR3aa: CASRNGLAVLPGELFF
CDR3nt: TGTGCCAGCAGAAACGGACTAGCCGTTTTACCCGGGGAGCTGTTTTTT
j_gene: TRBJ2-2
v_gene: TRBV11-2
d_gene: TRBD2
abundance: -

CDR3aa: CASSLQGNEQYF
CDR3nt: TGTGCCAGCAGTTTACAGGGAAACGAGCAGTACTTC
j_gene: TRBJ2-7
v_gene: TRBV28
d_gene: -
abundance: -

CDR3aa: CASSPEAGRRYGYTF
CDR3nt: TGTGCCAGCTCACCAGAAGCCGGAAGGAGGTATGGCTACACCTTC
j_gene: TRBJ1-2
v_gene: TRBV18
d_gene: -
abundance: -

CDR3aa: CASSRDYTSGGPNTGELFF
CDR3nt: TGTGCCAGCAGTCGAGACTACACTAGCGGGGGGCCTAACACCGGGGAGCTGTTTTTT
j_gene: TRBJ2-2
v_gene: TRBV2
d_gene: TRBD2
abundance: -

CDR3aa: CASSTGGSGNTIYF
CDR3nt: TGCGCCAGCAGCACCGGCGGCTCTGGAAACACCATATATTTT
j_gene: TRBJ1-3
v_gene: TRBV5-1
d_gene: -
abundance: -

CDR3aa: CASSATGGGAGGYGYTF
CDR3nt: TGTGCCAGCAGCGCCACCGGGGGGGGTGCGGGTGGCTATGGCTACACCTTC
j_gene: TRBJ1-2
v_gene: TRBV9
d_gene: -
abundance: -

CDR3aa: CASSLFWGQWDGYTF
CDR3nt: TGTGCCAGCAGTTTATTCTGGGGGCAGTGGGATGGCTACACCTTC
j_gene: TRBJ1-2
v_gene: TRBV27
d_gene: -
abundance: -

CDR3aa: CASSANGGQYF
CDR3nt: TGTGCCAGTAGTGCCAACGGAGGGCAGTACTTC
j_gene: TRBJ2-7
v_gene: TRBV19
d_gene: -
abundance: -

CDR3aa: CASSLDSGVNEQFF
CDR3nt: TGTGCCAGCAGCTTGGATTCGGGGGTTAATGAGCAGTTCTTC
j_gene: TRBJ2-1
v_gene: TRBV7-9
d_gene: -
abundance: medium-sized

CDR3aa: CASSIEELAGSSYNEQFF
CDR3nt: TGTGCCAGTAGTATTGAAGAACTAGCGGGGAGCTCCTACAATGAGCAGTTCTTC
j_gene: TRBJ2-1
v_gene: TRBV19
d_gene: TRBD2
abundance: once

CDR3aa: CAISERSLNTEAFF
CDR3nt: TGTGCCATCAGTGAACGGTCCCTGAACACTGAAGCTTTCTTT
j_gene: TRBJ1-1
v_gene: TRBV10-3
d_gene: -
abundance: once

CDR3aa: CASGTVRNEKLFF
CDR3nt: TGTGCCAGCGGGACAGTTCGGAATGAAAAACTGTTTTTT
j_gene: TRBJ1-4
v_gene: TRBV2
d_gene: TRBD1
abundance: -

CDR3aa: CASILWAGGLKGNQPQHF
CDR3nt: TGTGCCAGCATCCTATGGGCAGGGGGGTTGAAAGGCAATCAGCCCCAGCATTTT
j_gene: TRBJ1-5
v_gene: TRBV11-3
d_gene: TRBD1
abundance: -

CDR3aa: CASRKGGNLLNEKLFF
CDR3nt: TGTGCCAGCAGAAAGGGGGGGAACCTCCTTAATGAAAAACTGTTTTTT
j_gene: TRBJ1-4
v_gene: TRBV19
d_gene: -
abundance: -

CDR3aa: CASSERQPQHF
CDR3nt: TGTGCCAGCAGTGAGAGGCAGCCCCAGCATTTT
j_gene: TRBJ1-5
v_gene: TRBV28
d_gene: -
abundance: -

CDR3aa: CASRRTLSNTEAFF
CDR3nt: TGTGCCAGCAGGCGGACATTGAGCAACACTGAAGCTTTCTTT
j_gene: TRBJ1-1
v_gene: TRBV2
d_gene: -
abundance: once

CDR3aa: CASSYERLNYGYTF
CDR3nt: TGTGCCAGCAGCTATGAGCGACTTAACTATGGCTACACCTTC
j_gene: TRBJ1-2
v_gene: TRBV6-6
d_gene: -
abundance: -

CDR3aa: CASSANRGSYNEQFF
CDR3nt: TGTGCCAGCAGCGCGAACAGGGGCTCCTACAATGAGCAGTTCTTC
j_gene: TRBJ2-1
v_gene: TRBV7-2
d_gene: TRBD1
abundance: -

CDR3aa: CASSDRNQPQHF
CDR3nt: TGTGCCAGCAGTGACCGGAATCAGCCCCAGCATTTT
j_gene: TRBJ1-5
v_gene: TRBV2
d_gene: -
abundance: -

CDR3aa: CASSGRGGFHEQYF
CDR3nt: TGTGCCAGCAGTGGGCGGGGGGGCTTTCACGAGCAGTACTTC
j_gene: TRBJ2-7
v_gene: TRBV2
d_gene: TRBD2
abundance: -

CDR3aa: CASSSNRVNTGELFF
CDR3nt: TGTGCCAGCAGTTCGAACAGGGTAAACACCGGGGAGCTGTTTTTT
j_gene: TRBJ2-2
v_gene: TRBV6-2/TRBV6-3
d_gene: -
abundance: -

CDR3aa: CASSLYPIEYEQYF
CDR3nt: TGTGCCAGCTCACTATATCCAATCGAGTACGAGCAGTACTTC
j_gene: TRBJ2-7
v_gene: TRBV18
d_gene: -
abundance: once

CDR3aa: CASSPVTGLSGNTIYF
CDR3nt: TGTGCCAGCAGTCCAGTCACAGGGTTATCTGGAAACACCATATATTTT
j_gene: TRBJ1-3
v_gene: TRBV27
d_gene: -
abundance: few

CDR3aa: CASSLALGNTIYF
CDR3nt: TGTGCCAGCAGCCTCGCGTTGGGAAACACCATATATTTT
j_gene: TRBJ1-3
v_gene: TRBV7-3
d_gene: -
abundance: -

CDR3aa: CASSQVFGVSTDTQYF
CDR3nt: TGCGCCAGCAGCCAAGTTTTCGGTGTAAGCACAGATACGCAGTATTTT
j_gene: TRBJ2-3
v_gene: TRBV4-1
d_gene: -
abundance: -

CDR3aa: CASSTTGVWTEAFF
CDR3nt: TGTGCCAGTAGTACTACAGGGGTGTGGACTGAAGCTTTCTTT
j_gene: TRBJ1-1
v_gene: TRBV19
d_gene: TRBD1
abundance: -

CDR3aa: CASSPGQGADTQYF
CDR3nt: TGCGCCAGCAGCCCGGGACAGGGGGCAGATACGCAGTATTTT
j_gene: TRBJ2-3
v_gene: TRBV4-3
d_gene: TRBD1
abundance: -

CDR3aa: CASSSGTSGGSGYEQYF
CDR3nt: TGTGCCAGCAGCTCAGGGACTAGCGGGGGGAGTGGTTACGAGCAGTACTTC
j_gene: TRBJ2-7
v_gene: TRBV5-4
d_gene: TRBD2
abundance: -

CDR3aa: CASSLYSSYEQYF
CDR3nt: TGTGCCAGCAGTTTGTACTCTTCCTACGAGCAGTACTTC
j_gene: TRBJ2-7
v_gene: TRBV27
d_gene: -
abundance: -

CDR3aa: CASSLETGVSEAFF
CDR3nt: TGTGCCAGCAGCTTAGAGACAGGGGTCTCTGAAGCTTTCTTT
j_gene: TRBJ1-1
v_gene: TRBV7-9
d_gene: TRBD1
abundance: -

CDR3aa: CASRLRASRGTQYF
CDR3nt: TGTGCCAGCAGACTTAGGGCCTCTCGGGGGACCCAGTACTTC
j_gene: TRBJ2-5
v_gene: TRBV11-3
d_gene: -
abundance: once

CDR3aa: CASTSILTPGGYTF
CDR3nt: TGTGCCAGCACCTCTATTTTGACCCCAGGTGGCTACACCTTC
j_gene: TRBJ1-2
v_gene: TRBV27
d_gene: -
abundance: -

CDR3aa: CASSSLSGANVLTF
CDR3nt: TGTGCCAGCAGCAGCCTGAGTGGGGCCAACGTCCTGACTTTC
j_gene: TRBJ2-6
v_gene: TRBV11-2
d_gene: -
abundance: -

CDR3aa: CASSEGLAGGADTQYF
CDR3nt: TGTGCCAGCAGTGAGGGACTAGCGGGGGGTGCAGATACGCAGTATTTT
j_gene: TRBJ2-3
v_gene: TRBV6-1
d_gene: TRBD2
abundance: few

CDR3aa: CASSKQGAAYEQYF
CDR3nt: TGTGCCAGCTCTAAACAGGGAGCAGCCTACGAGCAGTACTTC
j_gene: TRBJ2-7
v_gene: TRBV18
d_gene: -
abundance: -

CDR3aa: CASSPLGGRETQYF
CDR3nt: TGTGCCAGCAGCCCCCTGGGGGGTAGGGAGACCCAGTACTTC
j_gene: TRBJ2-5
v_gene: TRBV7-3
d_gene: -
abundance: -

CDR3aa: CASSPVFEVAAGELFF
CDR3nt: TGTGCCAGCTCACCGGTCTTCGAAGTGGCCGCCGGGGAGCTGTTTTTT
j_gene: TRBJ2-2
v_gene: TRBV18
d_gene: -
abundance: -

CDR3aa: CASSFELAGGRDTQYF
CDR3nt: TGTGCCAGCAGTTTCGAACTAGCGGGGGGCCGAGATACGCAGTATTTT
j_gene: TRBJ2-3
v_gene: TRBV27
d_gene: TRBD2
abundance: -

CDR3aa: CASSYGGTGSREQFF
CDR3nt: TGTGCCAGCAGTTACGGTGGGACAGGGTCCCGTGAGCAGTTCTTC
j_gene: TRBJ2-1
v_gene: TRBV6-2/TRBV6-3
d_gene: TRBD1
abundance: -

CDR3aa: CASTRRDSSSGNTIYF
CDR3nt: TGTGCCTCGACGCGCCGGGACAGCTCAAGTGGAAACACCATATATTTT
j_gene: TRBJ1-3
v_gene: TRBV19
d_gene: TRBD1
abundance: -

CDR3aa: CASSQTEGGGYTF
CDR3nt: TGCGCCAGCAGCCAGACGGAGGGAGGGGGCTACACCTTC
j_gene: TRBJ1-2
v_gene: TRBV4-3
d_gene: -
abundance: -

CDR3aa: CASSFGGANIQYF
CDR3nt: TGTGCCAGCAGCTTCGGGGGGGCGAACATTCAGTACTTC
j_gene: TRBJ2-4
v_gene: TRBV5-6
d_gene: TRBD2
abundance: once

CDR3aa: CASSPRSGTGELFF
CDR3nt: TGTGCCAGCTCCCCACGATCGGGCACCGGGGAGCTGTTTTTT
j_gene: TRBJ2-2
v_gene: TRBV9
d_gene: -
abundance: few